Reported below is one T cell receptor (beta chain). Its antigen is unidentified. These data belong to a study of cytomegalovirus exposure and HLA in healthy donors. Study-wide results and limits: In a later analysis, DRB1 alleles had the most associated TCRs; HLA-C alleles the fewest.

Amplification used 60 Vbeta primers and 13 Jbeta primers. The method was immunoSEQ multiplex PCR; TCRdb's version includes in-frame clones alone and lacks a portion of them. Of approximately 130,000 clones listed, about four fifths were seen once; the top ten hold roughly 4.2%. The receptor comes from a woman between 40 and 55 years old in good health and CMV-seronegative. Sequencing was carried out using PBMCs.

The CDR3 DNA is TGTGCCAGCAGTTTAATAGACAGGGGATCCTCCTATGGCTACACCTTC. Its protein product is CASSLIDRGSSYGYTF. The chain carries TRBV27 and TRBJ1-2; 8 bases align to TRBD1. Losses at the gene ends were 2 bases for V and 4 bases for J; bases not matched to a gene: 9. Germline V gives CDR1 MNHEY, CDR2 SMNVEV (reference sequence). The CDR3 length is 16 residues.